What follows are 14 T cell receptor beta chains derived from one specimen sequenced in a study of T cells expressing NK-cell markers. TCRdb re-called the 5' RACE reads; one entry per CDR3 protein, DNA not given. This sample's table has approximately 460,000 distinct CDR3 sequences. Sequencing used blood T cells: a sorted CD56 or NKG2C T cell subset, CD4+ or CD8+ T cells, or bulk PBMC T cells (not recorded which). These receptor sequences come from a woman aged 18 to 75 in good health.

CDR3 amino acids: CASSERMGNQPQHF. This chain joins TRBV6-1 and TRBJ1-5. Germline lookup yields CDR1 MNHNS and CDR2 SASEGT. The CDR3 consists of 14 residues.

The rearrangement joins TRBV5-1 to TRBJ2-1; TCRdb's D call, TRBD1, is unchecked because there is no DNA. Germline assignment: CDR1 SGHRS and CDR2 YFSETQ. The CDR3 extends over 14 amino acids. The CDR3 spells CASSLQGGTNEQFF.

The chain uses TRBV29-1 and TRBJ1-5; the D call from TCRdb, TRBD1, cannot be confirmed without DNA. CDR1 is SQVTM and CDR2 is ANQGSEA in the germline V gene. The CDR3 consists of 13 residues. CDR3 sequence reads: CSVETGRNQPQHF.

The chain is built from TRBV5-5 and TRBJ1-5; the D gene TCRdb calls, TRBD1, cannot be checked with no DNA. Germline V gene data show CDR1 as SGHKS and CDR2 as YYEKEE (reference sequence). The CDR3 contains 16 residues. The CDR3 loop is CASSLGTGVIVQPQHF.

The V call is TRBV6-5, the J call TRBJ1-1. CDR1 and CDR2 from the germline V gene are MNHEY and SVGAGI. CDR3 length: 16 amino acids. The CDR3 here is CASSHLPTGGSAEAFF.

The chain uses TRBV20-1 and TRBJ1-1. There are 13 residues in the CDR3. Germline V gene lookup returns CDR1 DFQATT and CDR2 SNEGSKA (reference sequence). This CDR3 is CSARTRPNTEAFF.

The gene calls are TRBV14 and TRBJ1-2; TCRdb's D gene call, TRBD1, goes unchecked for lack of DNA. There are 19 residues in the CDR3. Per the germline V gene, CDR1 is SGHDN and CDR2 is FVKESK. The CDR3 here is CASSGGTGGVGFGLYGYTF.

The rearrangement uses TRBV29-1 and TRBJ1-1. Germline loops: CDR1 SQVTM, CDR2 ANQGSEA. The CDR3 length is 14 residues. CDR3 sequence reads: CSVVAWSGNTEAFF.

The chain couples TRBV19 to TRBJ1-1; TCRdb picks TRBD1, but there is no DNA to check that call. Germline lookup yields CDR1 LNHDA and CDR2 SQIVND (reference sequence). This CDR3 contains 15 residues. The CDR3 here is CASIWGGRGNTEAFF. Full variable domain (rest looked up from reference TRBV19 and TRBJ1-1): DGGITQSPKYLFRKEGQNVTLSCEQNLNHDAMYWYRQDPGQGLRLIYYSQIVNDFQKGDIAEGYSVSREKKESFPLTVTSAQKNPTAFYLCASIWGGRGNTEAFFGQGTRLTVV.

V gene TRBV28 combines with J gene TRBJ2-5; TCRdb names TRBD2, which stays unverified in the absence of DNA. Germline V CDR1 and CDR2: MDHEN, SYDVKM. The CDR3 spans 16 residues. The CDR3 sequence: CASSSGGLAGKETQYF.

This chain connects TRBV20-1 to TRBJ2-2; TCRdb indicates TRBD2, and absent DNA this call remains unverified. The germline gives CDR1 DFQATT, CDR2 SNEGSKA (reference sequence). This CDR3 spans 14 amino acids. CDR3 residues: CSAPTSANTGELFF.

The V gene is TRBV7-8, the J gene TRBJ1-4. The germline gives CDR1 SGHVS, CDR2 FQNEAQ. The CDR3 length is 16 residues. This CDR3 is CASSPNPGATNEKLFF.

The chain uses TRBV4-1 and TRBJ2-4; TCRdb calls TRBD1, which cannot be checked without DNA. This CDR3 comprises 19 residues. Per germline, CDR1 MGHRA and CDR2 YSYEKL. CDR3 residues: CASSQDQGQGMLAKNIQYF.

The gene calls are TRBV20-1 and TRBJ1-1. Looked up from germline, CDR1 is DFQATT and CDR2 is SNEGSKA (reference sequence). The CDR3 contains 14 residues. The CDR3 loop reads CSATRRGANTEAFF.